The source of this T cell receptor (beta chain) is a study of shared clonotypes between healthy human individuals (dated by TCRdb to 2018 to 2020). Looking at the study overall: The cohort comprised a couple of women and a few men aged 18 to 49 years. Leukapheresis yielded between about 0.85 and 10 billion PBMCs per donor. For each donor, CD4 naive and CD4 memory were each run on three plates, CD8 naive on two plates, and CD8 memory on one plate. To increase sequencing depth and limit assay-specific biases, different laboratories used diverse techniques to prepare libraries and sequence TCR repertoires. To estimate repertoire size and how much clonotypes are shared between individuals, the study performed deep sequencing of blood TCR repertoires from a few healthy adults. Paper-wide results and their limitations: Rarefaction of sorted-subset datasets indicated incomplete sequencing despite the large sequencing depth. Only blood was sampled, and tissue TCR repertoires likely differ from those in blood. Because the study included only a small number of donors, the genetic and exposure-history diversity represented was limited. Based on pairwise subsampling, the degree of clonotype sharing among donors was expected to be affected by sequencing depth. Clonotypes shared by all four sorted-subset donors showed higher generation probabilities than non-shared clonotypes. Estimated clonotype richness was generally larger for naive than for memory subsets. Across a few donors, about 5.2% of naive CD4, 3.5% of naive CD8, under 2.5% of memory CD4, and approximately 0.4% of memory CD8 clonotypes were shared.

This clone has more than one count but fewer than ten. Its antigen is still unknown. One end of the junction fails to match germline, which may point to a read error. The donors were healthy, HIV-negative adults with no recently reported acute infections or vaccinations. All donors were Caucasian adults living in Nashville, Tennessee, USA. CD4+ T cells were enriched by magnetic negative selection; naive cells were then positively selected on CD45RA, and the negative fraction formed the memory subset. Blood was obtained by leukapheresis, after which PBMCs were separated by Ficoll-Histopaque density gradient centrifugation and cryopreserved in liquid nitrogen vapor phase. Purity and quantity of every magnetically sorted T cell population were checked by analytical flow cytometry. From each sorted fraction, genomic DNA was isolated and quantified by UV absorbance on a Nanodrop 2000c. Using the deep immunoSEQ assay, TCR CDR3 regions were amplified from genomic DNA by multiplex PCR. Extracted genomic DNA from each cell subset was distributed evenly across all wells of several immunoSEQ 96-well plates, and each plate was treated as a replicate. For sorted subsets, each replicate PCR was loaded with approximately 190 ng genomic DNA, equivalent to 25,000 to 35,000 T cell genomes. Purified libraries were quantified with a Qubit 3.0 fluorometer, sized on a Bioanalyzer 2100, and re-quantified with the KAPA Library Quantification kit. Each immunoSEQ 96-well plate was sequenced on its own single-read 150-cycle Illumina NextSeq 550 flow cell. The authors processed their data as follows. Because only junctional sequences without quality scores were contained in the immunoSEQ output, filtering matching that applied to full-length reads could not be performed. Sequences were annotated with PyIR, a Python wrapper for IgBLAST v1.9, and V/J genes and CDR3 were assigned using IMGT germline references. Reads were filtered out if the reads had weak V/J assignments (E-value above 1e-6), no CDR3, stop codons, out-of-frame junctions, or ambiguous translated residues. A V3J clonotype was defined by an identical inferred V gene, J gene, and CDR3 amino acid sequence. Percentage overlap between repertoires was computed as shared unique clonotypes divided by the size of the smaller repertoire. RTK rarefaction, the Chao1 estimator, and Recon v2.1 estimates of unobserved clonotypes were used to assess repertoire richness. Generation probabilities were computed with OLGA for all TCRbeta clonotypes obtained by the gDNA method from several donors. TCRdb holds this immuneACCESS table with in-frame rearrangements only. Some clones are missing; in checked studies, unresolved V genes explain under half, and the rest has no known cause. V, J and clone size derive from that table, while D and trimming were established from the DNA sequence. The sample yields about 1.1 million clones; approximately 75% were counted once. The ten largest clones represent almost 0.9% of the sample.

The germline V gene provides CDR1 SGHDT and CDR2 YYEEEE. CDR3 length: 12 amino acids, cysteine to phenylalanine. The DNA shown is the 36-base CDR3, in frame from base 1. The V and J genes are TRBV5-6 and TRBJ1-3, with the D gene too uncertain to name. The sample was memory CD4+ T cells from PBMCs. The cell subset or site label of this sample denotes: CD45RA-negative fraction. The receptor was derived from a man between 18 and 29 years old in good health. Some clones in this sample may be carry-over from other donors' samples. The base sequence is TGTGCCAGCAGCTTGGACGGCCTGGGGTGGAATTTT. The encoded protein is CASSLDGLGWNF.